This paragraph covers one TCR beta chain sequence. The data stem from a study of blood T cell repertoires in COVID-19. Study-level information: Donors in the United States, Italy and Spain gave samples during acute or convalescent COVID-19.

The CDR3 contains 14 residues. Looked up from germline, CDR1 is SQVTM and CDR2 is ANQGSEA. V trimming: 1 base; J trimming: 1 base; junction bases outside the gene matches: 4. Original processing notes: Using reference gene primer amplification, nucleated cell counts were estimated. This table comes from immunoSEQ multiplex PCR, and its TCRdb copy is limited to in-frame clones, with some not included. V and J calls and clone size are given by that table; D and trimming were obtained from the DNA. The sample includes under 200,000 clones, around 85% of them seen just once. The clonotype was recovered from a woman aged 55 to 70 with COVID-19, enrolled during active disease. The source material was peripheral blood. J is TRBJ2-7 and V is TRBV29-1, with TRBD1 matching over 7 bases. Written as DNA, the CDR3 is TGCAGCGTTGAAGTGCCGGGACAGTCCTACGAGCAGTACTTC. Encoded protein: CSVEVPGQSYEQYF.